These 2 T cell receptor beta chains were sequenced from one sample in a study of Graves' ophthalmopathy and Graves' hyperthyroidism. Scientists amplified the TCR beta CDR3 regions from RNA transcripts. A first-round RT-PCR used HTBI primers, followed by a second-round multiplex PCR. TCRdb ran MiXCR on the multiplex PCR reads and lists one entry per CDR3 protein. In the table there are roughly 700,000 distinct CDR3 sequences, roughly two fifths of which are singletons. What was sequenced was peripheral blood. The receptors derive from an adult man with Graves' ophthalmopathy.

The table lists this clonotype with a few counts. The rearrangement joins TRBV19 to TRBJ1-1, with unresolved D. The CDR3 consists of 14 residues. V lost 3 bases and J 1 base, leaving 9 bases between the germline ends. Per germline, CDR1 LNHDA and CDR2 SQIVND (reference sequence). The CDR3 sequence: CASSMGGWNTEAFF. CDR3 nucleotides: TGTGCCAGTAGTATGGGAGGGTGGAACACTGAAGCTTTCTTT.

The chain joins TRBV10-2 to TRBJ2-3; 7 bases are shared with TRBD2. Germline values: CDR1 WSHSY, CDR2 SAAADI. The CDR3 length is 19 residues. V was pared by 0 bases and J by 1 base, with 13 bases of the junction left unmatched. CDR3 DNA: TGCGCCAGCAGTGAGTCAAGGGGCGGGAGCGGGCCCCGCACAGATACGCAGTATTTT. It yields the protein CASSESRGGSGPRTDTQYF.